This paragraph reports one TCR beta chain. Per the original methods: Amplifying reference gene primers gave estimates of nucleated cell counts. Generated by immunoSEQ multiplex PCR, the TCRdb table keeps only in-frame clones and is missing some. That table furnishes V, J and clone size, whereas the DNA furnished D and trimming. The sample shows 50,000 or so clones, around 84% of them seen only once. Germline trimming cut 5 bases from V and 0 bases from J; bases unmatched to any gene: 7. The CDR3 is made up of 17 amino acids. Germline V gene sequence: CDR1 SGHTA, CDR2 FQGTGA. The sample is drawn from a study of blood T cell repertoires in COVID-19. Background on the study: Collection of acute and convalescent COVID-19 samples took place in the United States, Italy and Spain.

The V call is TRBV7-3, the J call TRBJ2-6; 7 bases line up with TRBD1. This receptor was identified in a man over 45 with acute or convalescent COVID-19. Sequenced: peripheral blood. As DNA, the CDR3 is TGTGCCAGCAGCCCACGTCGACAGGGCTCTGGGGCCAACGTCCTGACTTTC. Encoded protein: CASSPRRQGSGANVLTF.